This T cell receptor beta chain was recovered during a study of T-cell reconstitution after alpha-beta-depleted transplantation in children. The TCRbeta library incorporated unique molecular identifiers. From the PCR reads, TCRdb called clonotypes with MiXCR, one entry per CDR3 protein. The sample has 360,000 or so distinct CDR3 sequences, roughly 20% seen once; the top ten hold 3.8%. V dropped 5 bases and J dropped 6 bases, with 13 bases sitting between them. The CDR3 covers 14 residues. This specimen consisted of PBMCs from the stem cell graft donor, obtained from the stem cell graft. The rearrangement links TRBV12-3 or TRBV12-4 to TRBJ2-2; weak D call: TRBD1 (5 bases). The clonotype comes from a human donor who donated a stem cell graft to a child with acute myeloid leukemia. This chain's CDR3 is CASSRQNWAGELFF. CDR3 nucleotide sequence: TGTGCCAGCAGTCGACAGAACTGGGCCGGGGAGCTGTTTTTT.